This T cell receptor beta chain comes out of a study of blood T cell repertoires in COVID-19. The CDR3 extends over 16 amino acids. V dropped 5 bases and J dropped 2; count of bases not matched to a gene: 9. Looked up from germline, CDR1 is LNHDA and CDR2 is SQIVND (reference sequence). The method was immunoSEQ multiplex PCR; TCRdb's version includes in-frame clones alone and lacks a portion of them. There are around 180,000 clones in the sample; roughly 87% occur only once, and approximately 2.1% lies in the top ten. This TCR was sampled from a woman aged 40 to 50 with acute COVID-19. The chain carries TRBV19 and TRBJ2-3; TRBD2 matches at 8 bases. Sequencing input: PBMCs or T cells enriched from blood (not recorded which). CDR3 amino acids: CASSDSGGTYTDTQYF. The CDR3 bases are TGTGCCAGTAGTGACTCGGGGGGGACTTACACAGATACGCAGTATTTT.